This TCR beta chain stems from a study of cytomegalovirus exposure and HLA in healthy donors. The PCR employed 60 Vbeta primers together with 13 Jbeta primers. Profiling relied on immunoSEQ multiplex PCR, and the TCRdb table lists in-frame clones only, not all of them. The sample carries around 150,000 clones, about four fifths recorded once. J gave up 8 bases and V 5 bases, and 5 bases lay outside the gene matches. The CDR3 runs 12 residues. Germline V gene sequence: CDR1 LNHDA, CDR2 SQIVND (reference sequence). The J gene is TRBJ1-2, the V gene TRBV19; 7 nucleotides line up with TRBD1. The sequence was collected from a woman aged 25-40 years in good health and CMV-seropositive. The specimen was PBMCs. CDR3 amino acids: CASSPRGEGYTF. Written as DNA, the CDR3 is TGTGCCAGTAGTCCCAGGGGGGAGGGCTACACCTTC.